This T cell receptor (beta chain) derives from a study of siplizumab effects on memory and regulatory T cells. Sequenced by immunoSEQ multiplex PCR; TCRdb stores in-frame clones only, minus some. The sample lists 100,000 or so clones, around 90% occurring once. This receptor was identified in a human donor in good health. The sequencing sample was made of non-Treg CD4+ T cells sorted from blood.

DNA of the CDR3: TGTGCCAGCAGCCCCCCGACAGGGGGCAGAGGCAATGAGCAGTTCTTC. It codes for CASSPPTGGRGNEQFF. V is TRBV7-9 and J is TRBJ2-1, with 10 bases lining up with TRBD1. V shed 5 bases, J shed 6 bases, and the junction held 10 bases outside the gene matches. The CDR3 is 16 amino acids. Germline V CDR1 and CDR2: SEHNR, FQNEAQ (reference sequence). Filled out from reference TRBV7-9 and TRBJ2-1, the complete variable domain reads DTGVSQNPRHKITKRGQNVTFRCDPISEHNRLYWYRQTLGQGPEFLTYFQNEAQLEKSRLLSDRFSAERPKGSFSTLEIQRTEQGDSAMYLCASSPPTGGRGNEQFFGPGTRLTVL.